This T cell receptor beta chain was identified during a study of OX40 agonist ivuxolimab in advanced cancers. Study as a whole: Administration of intravenous ivuxolimab to patients occurred every 2 weeks at 0.01 to 10 mg/kg.

Notes on the study in general: CD8+ T cells were the subset that, on average, had more expanded clones than CD4+. Both blood CD4+ and CD8+ T cells showed clonal growth by week 6 at 0.1 to 3.0 mg/kg.

The CDR3 consists of 14 residues. Between the trimmed V and J ends, which lost 2 bases and 1 base, there was a span of 7 bases. Germline CDR1 reads KGHSH; CDR2 reads LQKENI. Excluded were patients having autoimmune disease history or systemic immunosuppression. Data came from immunoSEQ multiplex PCR; TCRdb stores just in-frame clones and leaves some out. The sample carries tens of thousands of clones, roughly 84% recorded once. On this clone: Antigen specificity is unknown.

The TCR comes from an adult with an advanced solid tumor such as melanoma, head and neck, liver or kidney cancer. The sample was CD4+ or CD8+ T cells sorted from blood, taken in a trial of the OX40 agonist ivuxolimab. This chain links TRBV18 with TRBJ2-3; the D is unclear. The CDR3 DNA sequence: TGTGCCAGCTCACCAGTATCGGGCACAGATACGCAGTATTTT. It is translated as CASSPVSGTDTQYF.